Included here is one T cell receptor beta chain sequence, with context. Its antigen is not known. Germline V lookup: CDR1 ENHRY, CDR2 SYGVKD. Trimming took 9 bases from V and 6 from J; bases not matched to a gene: 7. The CDR3 covers 14 residues. CTLA-4 blockade using ipilimumab, together with focal radiation, was received by patients with chemo-refractory metastatic non-small-cell lung cancer. The data were obtained in a study of radiotherapy plus CTLA-4 blockade in lung cancer. Study at large: Disease control was present in around a third of patients, and objective responses in around 20%. Study findings and constraints: The authors reported that early blood T cell clone dynamics, with interferon-beta, best predicted response. In blood, after radiotherapy plus ipilimumab, tumor-derived TCR clones expanded.

Sequenced by immunoSEQ multiplex PCR; TCRdb stores in-frame clones only, minus some. Here the sample spans 55,000 to 80,000 clones, 78% being singletons. The rearrangement uses TRBV10-3 and TRBJ2-3; 12 nucleotides line up with TRBD2. This material consisted of peripheral blood, taken from a patient treated with radiotherapy plus ipilimumab. The sequence came from a human donor with non-small cell lung cancer who had a complete response to radiotherapy plus ipilimumab. CDR3 in amino acids: CAIMTSGGGDTQYF. As DNA, the CDR3 is TGTGCCATTATGACTAGCGGGGGCGGGGATACGCAGTATTTT.